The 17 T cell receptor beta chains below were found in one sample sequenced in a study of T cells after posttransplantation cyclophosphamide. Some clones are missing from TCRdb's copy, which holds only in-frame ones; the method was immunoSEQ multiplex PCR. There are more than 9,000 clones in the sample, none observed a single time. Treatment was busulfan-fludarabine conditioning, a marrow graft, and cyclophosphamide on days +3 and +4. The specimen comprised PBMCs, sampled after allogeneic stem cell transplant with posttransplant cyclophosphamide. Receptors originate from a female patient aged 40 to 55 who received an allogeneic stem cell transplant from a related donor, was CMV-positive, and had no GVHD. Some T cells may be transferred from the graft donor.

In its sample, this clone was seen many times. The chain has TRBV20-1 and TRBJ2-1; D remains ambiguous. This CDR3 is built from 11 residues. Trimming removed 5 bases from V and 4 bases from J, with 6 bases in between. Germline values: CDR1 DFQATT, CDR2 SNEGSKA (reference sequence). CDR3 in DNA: TGCAGTGCTGCCACTTACAATGAGCAGTTCTTC. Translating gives CSAATYNEQFF.

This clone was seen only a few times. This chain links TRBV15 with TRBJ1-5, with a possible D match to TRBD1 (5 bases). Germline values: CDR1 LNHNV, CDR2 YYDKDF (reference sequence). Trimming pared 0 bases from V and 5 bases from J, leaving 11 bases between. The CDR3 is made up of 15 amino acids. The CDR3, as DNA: TGTGCCACCAGCAGAGATAGGGGAGAGCATCAGCCCCAGCATTTT. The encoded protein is CATSRDRGEHQPQHF.

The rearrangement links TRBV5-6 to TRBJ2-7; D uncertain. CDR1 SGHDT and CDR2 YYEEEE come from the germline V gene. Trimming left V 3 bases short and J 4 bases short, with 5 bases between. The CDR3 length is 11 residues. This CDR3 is CASSSTYEQYF. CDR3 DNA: TGTGCCAGCAGCTCCACATACGAGCAGTACTTC.

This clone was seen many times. The CDR3 region has the DNA TGTGCCAGCAGTCGAAGTTATAGGGGCAATCAGCCCCAGCATTTT. This translates into CASSRSYRGNQPQHF. This chain connects TRBV6-5 to TRBJ1-5; no clear D gene. This CDR3 region has 15 residues. V was shortened by 5 bases and J by 2 bases, with 13 bases between the two germline ends. Germline V gene data show CDR1 as MNHEY and CDR2 as SVGAGI.

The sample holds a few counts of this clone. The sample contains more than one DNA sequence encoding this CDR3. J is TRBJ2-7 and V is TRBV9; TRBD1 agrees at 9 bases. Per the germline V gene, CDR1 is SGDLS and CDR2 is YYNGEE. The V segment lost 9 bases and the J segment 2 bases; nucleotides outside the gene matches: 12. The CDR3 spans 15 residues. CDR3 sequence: CAISFGQGTAYEQYF. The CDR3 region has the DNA TGTGCCATTAGCTTCGGACAGGGGACGGCCTACGAGCAGTACTTC.

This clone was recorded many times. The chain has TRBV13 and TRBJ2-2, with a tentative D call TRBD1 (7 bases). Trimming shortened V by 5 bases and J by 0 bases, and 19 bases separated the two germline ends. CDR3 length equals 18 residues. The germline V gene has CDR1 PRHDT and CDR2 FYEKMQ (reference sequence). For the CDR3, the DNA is TGTGCCAGCAGCGCGGGACAGACCTCTCCCACGAACACCGGGGAGCTGTTTTTT. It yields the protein CASSAGQTSPTNTGELFF.

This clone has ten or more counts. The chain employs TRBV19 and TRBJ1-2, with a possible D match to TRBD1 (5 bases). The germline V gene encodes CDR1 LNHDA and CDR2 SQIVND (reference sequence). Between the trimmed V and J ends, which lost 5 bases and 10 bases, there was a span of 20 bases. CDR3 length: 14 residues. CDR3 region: CASSPPGQPGVYTF. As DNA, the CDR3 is TGTGCCAGTAGTCCCCCCGGGCAGCCGGGGGTCTACACCTTC.

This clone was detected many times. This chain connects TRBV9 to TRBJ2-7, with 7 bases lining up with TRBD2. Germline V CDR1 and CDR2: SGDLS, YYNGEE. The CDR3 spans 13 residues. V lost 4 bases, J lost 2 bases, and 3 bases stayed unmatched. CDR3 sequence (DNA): TGTGCCAGCAGCTGGGGGGGTACCTACGAGCAGTACTTC. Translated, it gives CASSWGGTYEQYF.

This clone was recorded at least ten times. CDR3 nucleotides: TGTGCCAGCATCGAACAGGGGGCCTACGAGCAGTACTTC. It specifies CASIEQGAYEQYF. The chain couples TRBV28 to TRBJ2-7, with 8 bases that match TRBD1. V shed 7 bases and J 2 bases; nucleotides not matched to a gene: 4. Germline CDR1 MDHEN, CDR2 SYDVKM. The CDR3 consists of 13 residues.

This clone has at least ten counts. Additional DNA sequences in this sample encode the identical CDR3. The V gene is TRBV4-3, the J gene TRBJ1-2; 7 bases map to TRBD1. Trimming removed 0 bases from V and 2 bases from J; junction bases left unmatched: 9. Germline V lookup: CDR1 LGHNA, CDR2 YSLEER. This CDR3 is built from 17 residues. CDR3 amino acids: CASSQDSRGLGNYGYTF. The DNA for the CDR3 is TGCGCCAGCAGCCAAGATTCCAGGGGGTTAGGGAACTATGGCTACACCTTC.

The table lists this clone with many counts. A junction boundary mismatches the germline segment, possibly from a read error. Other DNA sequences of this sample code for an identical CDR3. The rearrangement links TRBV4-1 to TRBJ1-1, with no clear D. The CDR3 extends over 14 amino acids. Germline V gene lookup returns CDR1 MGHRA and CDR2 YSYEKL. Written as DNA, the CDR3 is TGCGCCAGCACCCAAGGTCCCCGAGCCACTGAAGCTTTCTTT. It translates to CASTQGPRATEAFF.

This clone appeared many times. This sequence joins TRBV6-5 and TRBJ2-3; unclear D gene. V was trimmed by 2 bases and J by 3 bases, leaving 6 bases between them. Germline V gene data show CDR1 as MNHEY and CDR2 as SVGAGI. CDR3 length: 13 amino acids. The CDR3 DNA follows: TGTGCCAGCAGTTACCTAGATACAGATACGCAGTATTTT. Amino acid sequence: CASSYLDTDTQYF.

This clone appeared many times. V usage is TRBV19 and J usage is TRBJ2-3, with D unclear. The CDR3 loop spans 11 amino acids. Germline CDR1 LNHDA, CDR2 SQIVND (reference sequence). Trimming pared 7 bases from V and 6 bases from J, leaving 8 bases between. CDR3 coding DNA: TGTGCCAGTAAAATCGGGGATACGCAGTATTTT. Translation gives CASKIGDTQYF.

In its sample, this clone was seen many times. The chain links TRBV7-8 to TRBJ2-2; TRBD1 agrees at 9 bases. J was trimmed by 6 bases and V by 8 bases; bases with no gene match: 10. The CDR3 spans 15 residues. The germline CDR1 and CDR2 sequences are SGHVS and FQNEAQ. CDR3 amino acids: CASRGTGRISGELFF. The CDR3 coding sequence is TGTGCCAGCCGAGGGACAGGGAGGATTTCCGGGGAGCTGTTTTTT.

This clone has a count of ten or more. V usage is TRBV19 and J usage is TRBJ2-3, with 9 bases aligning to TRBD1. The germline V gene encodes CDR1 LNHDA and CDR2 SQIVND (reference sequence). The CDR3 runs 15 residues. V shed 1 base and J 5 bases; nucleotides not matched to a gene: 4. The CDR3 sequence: CASSIAGQGRDTQYF. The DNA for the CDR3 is TGTGCCAGTAGTATAGCCGGACAGGGGAGAGATACGCAGTATTTT.

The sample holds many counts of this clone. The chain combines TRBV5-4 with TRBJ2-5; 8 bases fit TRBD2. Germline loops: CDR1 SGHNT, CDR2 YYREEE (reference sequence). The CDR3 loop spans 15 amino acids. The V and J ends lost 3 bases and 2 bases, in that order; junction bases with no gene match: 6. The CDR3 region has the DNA TGTGCCAGCAGCTCGGGAGCGGGGGTACAAGAGACCCAGTACTTC. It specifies CASSSGAGVQETQYF. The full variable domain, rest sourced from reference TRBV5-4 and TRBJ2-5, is ETGVTQSPTHLIKTRGQQVTLRCSSQSGHNTVSWYQQALGQGPQFIFQYYREEENGRGNFPPRFSGLQFPNYSSELNVNALELDDSALYLCASSSGAGVQETQYFGPGTRLLVL.

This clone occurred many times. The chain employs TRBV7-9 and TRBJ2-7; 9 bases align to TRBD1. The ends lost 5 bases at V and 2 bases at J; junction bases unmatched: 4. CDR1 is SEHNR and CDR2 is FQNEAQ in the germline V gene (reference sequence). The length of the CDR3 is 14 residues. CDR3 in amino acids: CASSQTGGAYEQYF. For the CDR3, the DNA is TGTGCCAGCAGCCAAACAGGGGGCGCCTACGAGCAGTACTTC.